The clone carrying this T cell receptor (beta chain) was recorded many times. Its matching antigen is unknown. The data stem from a study of T cells in Graves' hyperthyroidism and ophthalmopathy. General study findings and limits: Among clonotypes expanded in thyroid above 0.001, most were also found in blood. Separation of ophthalmopathy from stable hyperthyroidism was achieved by a 13 V-J model.

Amplification of TCR beta CDR3 regions used RNA as the template. First-round RT-PCR of the TCR CDR3 relied on the HTBI primer set. TCRdb re-called the multiplex PCR reads through MiXCR, storing one row per CDR3 protein. The sample shows around 560,000 distinct CDR3 sequences, around 15% of them seen only once. Trimming took off 3 bases at V and 4 bases at J, with 13 bases between the two ends. This CDR3 contains 15 residues. The germline V gene has CDR1 LNHDA and CDR2 SQIVND (reference sequence). The rearrangement uses TRBV19 and TRBJ2-1; D possibly uses TRBD1 or TRBD2 (6 bases each). The sequenced material came from blood. The TCR was taken from a woman aged 18-35 years with Graves' hyperthyroidism. Here the CDR3 reads CASSMVGGQYNEQFF. The DNA of the CDR3 is TGTGCCAGTAGTATGGTGGGGGGACAATACAATGAGCAGTTCTTC.